Following are 7 T cell receptor beta chains from one sample sequenced in a study of blood T cell repertoires in COVID-19. The repertoire was sequenced with immunoSEQ multiplex PCR; TCRdb's copy has only in-frame clones and lacks some. The data contain about 220,000 clones, around 84% of them singletons. The sample taken for sequencing was peripheral blood. Source of these receptors: a man aged 25 to 45 with active or convalescent COVID-19.

As concerns this clone: Other nucleotide sequences in the sample specify the same CDR3. This CDR3 is CASSPAGNTIYF. The CDR3, as DNA: TGTGCCAGCAGCCCTGCTGGAAACACCATATATTTT. This chain connects TRBV12-3 or TRBV12-4 to TRBJ1-3, with D unresolved. This CDR3 has 12 amino acids. Trimming stripped 6 bases from V and 2 bases from J, with 5 bases between.

J is TRBJ2-1 and V is TRBV29-1; 8 nucleotides match TRBD2. With V trimmed by 7 bases and J by 5 bases, 10 bases remained unmatched. Germline V gives CDR1 SQVTM, CDR2 ANQGSEA. The CDR3 has 14 amino acids. The CDR3 loop is CSAGGATRDNEQFF. The CDR3 nucleotides are TGCAGCGCGGGGGGGGCAACGCGCGACAATGAGCAGTTCTTC.

The V gene is TRBV7-2, the J gene TRBJ2-7; perhaps TRBD2 as D (5 bases). The CDR3 is 16 amino acids. The V end lost 5 bases, the J end lost 2 bases, and 19 bases lay between the germline ends. The germline V gene encodes CDR1 SGHTA and CDR2 FQGNSA. CDR3 nucleotide sequence: TGTGCCAGCAGCCCAATCCCCGGACTCCGCCCCTACGAGCAGTACTTC. This gives the protein CASSPIPGLRPYEQYF.

J is TRBJ2-7 and V is TRBV20-1; 10 bases are shared with TRBD1. The CDR3 length is 11 residues. V shed 6 bases, J shed 6 bases, and the junction held 2 bases outside the gene matches. The germline CDR1 and CDR2 sequences are DFQATT and SNEGSKA (reference sequence). The CDR3 here is CSAGQGGEQYF. The CDR3 DNA sequence: TGCAGTGCCGGACAGGGGGGCGAGCAGTACTTC.

The rearrangement uses TRBV9 and TRBJ1-4, with D maybe TRBD1 (6 bases). Trimming shortened V by 5 bases and J by 3 bases, and 11 bases separated the two germline ends. This CDR3 is built from 14 residues. Germline V gene lookup returns CDR1 SGDLS and CDR2 YYNGEE. In nucleotides, the CDR3 is TGTGCCAGCAGTGGTCGACAGGCTAATGAAAAACTGTTTTTT. The encoded protein is CASSGRQANEKLFF.

This clone was seen only once. Here the CDR3 reads CASSRTGGRETQYF. In DNA, the CDR3 is TGCGCCAGCAGCCGGACAGGGGGAAGAGAGACCCAGTACTTC. The chain uses TRBV4-1 and TRBJ2-5; 10 nucleotides align to TRBD1. V lost 4 bases to trimming and J lost 4 bases; unmatched junction nucleotides: 3. Germline loops: CDR1 MGHRA, CDR2 YSYEKL. The CDR3 covers 14 residues.

The chain couples TRBV7-3 to TRBJ2-1, with TRBD1 matching 7 bases. The CDR3 covers 13 residues. V lost 8 bases, J lost 6 bases, and 7 bases stayed unmatched. Germline CDR1 reads SGHTA; CDR2 reads FQGTGA. DNA of the CDR3: TGTGCCAGCTCCCGGGACAGACTCAATGAGCAGTTCTTC. The encoded protein is CASSRDRLNEQFF.